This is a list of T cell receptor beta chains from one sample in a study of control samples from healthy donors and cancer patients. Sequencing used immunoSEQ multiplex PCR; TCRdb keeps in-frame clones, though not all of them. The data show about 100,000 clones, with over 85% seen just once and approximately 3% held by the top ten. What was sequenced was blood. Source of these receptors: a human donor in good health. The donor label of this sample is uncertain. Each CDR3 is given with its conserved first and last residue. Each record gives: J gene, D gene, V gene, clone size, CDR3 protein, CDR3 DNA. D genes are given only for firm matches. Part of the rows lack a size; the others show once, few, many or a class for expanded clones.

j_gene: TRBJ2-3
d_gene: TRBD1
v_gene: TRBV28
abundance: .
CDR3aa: CAIKRQGGTDTQYF
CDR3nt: TGTGCCATCAAGCGACAGGGGGGGACAGATACGCAGTATTTT

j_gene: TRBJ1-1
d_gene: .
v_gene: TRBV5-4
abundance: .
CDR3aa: CASSPHLAEAFF
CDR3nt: TGTGCCAGCAGCCCCCACCTCGCTGAAGCTTTCTTT

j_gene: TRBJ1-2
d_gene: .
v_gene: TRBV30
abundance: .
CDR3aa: CAWSAKLPQDGYTF
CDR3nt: TGTGCCTGGAGTGCCAAGTTACCTCAAGATGGCTACACCTTC

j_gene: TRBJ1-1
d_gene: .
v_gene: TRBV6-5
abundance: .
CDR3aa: CASSYGGTMNTEAFF
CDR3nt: TGTGCCAGCAGTTATGGGGGGACGATGAACACTGAAGCTTTCTTT

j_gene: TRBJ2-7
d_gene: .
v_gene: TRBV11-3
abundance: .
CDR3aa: CASSANTGSEQYF
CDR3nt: TGTGCCAGCAGTGCGAATACGGGATCCGAGCAGTACTTC

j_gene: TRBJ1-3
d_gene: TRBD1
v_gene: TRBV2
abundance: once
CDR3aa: CASRAPKGQFGNTIYF
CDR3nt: TGTGCCAGCAGGGCACCAAAGGGACAGTTCGGAAACACCATATATTTT

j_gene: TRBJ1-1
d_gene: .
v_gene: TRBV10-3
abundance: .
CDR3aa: CAISEWNTEAFF
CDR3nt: TGTGCCATCAGTGAGTGGAACACTGAAGCTTTCTTT

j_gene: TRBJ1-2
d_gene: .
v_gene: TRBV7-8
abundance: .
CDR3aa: CASSLAPSGQTLGYTF
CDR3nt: TGTGCCAGCAGCTTAGCCCCCTCCGGACAGACGCTTGGCTACACCTTC

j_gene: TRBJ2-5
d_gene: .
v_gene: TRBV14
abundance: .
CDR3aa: CASSQNSQETQYF
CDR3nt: TGTGCCAGCAGCCAAAACAGCCAAGAGACCCAGTACTTC

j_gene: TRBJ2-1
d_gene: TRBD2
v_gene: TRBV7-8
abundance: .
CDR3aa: CASSQAGGNEQFF
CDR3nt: TGTGCCAGCAGCCAAGCGGGAGGCAATGAGCAGTTCTTC

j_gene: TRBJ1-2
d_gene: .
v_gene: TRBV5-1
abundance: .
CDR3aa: CASSAGQPKGYGYTF
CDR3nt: TGCGCCAGCAGTGCCGGACAGCCGAAAGGCTATGGCTACACCTTC

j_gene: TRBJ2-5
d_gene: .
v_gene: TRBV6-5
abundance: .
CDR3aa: CASTQPQETQYF
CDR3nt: TGTGCCAGCACACAGCCCCAAGAGACCCAGTACTTC

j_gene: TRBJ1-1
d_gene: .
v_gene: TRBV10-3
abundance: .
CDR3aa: CAISETGQLNTEAFF
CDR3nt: TGTGCCATCAGTGAGACCGGACAGTTGAACACTGAAGCTTTCTTT

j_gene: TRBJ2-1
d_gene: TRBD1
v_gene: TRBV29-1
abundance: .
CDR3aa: CSVEAGTGVFSYNEQFF
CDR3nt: TGCAGCGTTGAAGCCGGGACAGGGGTTTTCTCCTACAATGAGCAGTTCTTC

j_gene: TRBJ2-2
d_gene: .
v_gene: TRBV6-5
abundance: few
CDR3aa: CASRPLGQNTGELFF
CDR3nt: TGTGCCAGCAGACCCCTGGGACAGAACACCGGGGAGCTGTTTTTT

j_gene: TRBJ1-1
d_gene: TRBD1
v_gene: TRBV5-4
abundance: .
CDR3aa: CASSPAGQGRTEAFF
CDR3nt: TGTGCCAGCAGCCCTGCGGGACAGGGACGCACTGAAGCTTTCTTT

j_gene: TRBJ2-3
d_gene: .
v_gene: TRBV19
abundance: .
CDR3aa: CASSLQGPDTQYF
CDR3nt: TGTGCCAGTAGTCTACAGGGCCCAGATACGCAGTATTTT